This T cell receptor beta chain came from a study of CD8 T cells in ankylosing spondylitis. The V gene's germline CDR1 is MNHEY and CDR2 SMNVEV (reference sequence). This CDR3 comprises 12 residues. V was clipped by 1 base and J by 6 bases, with 3 bases between them. It was by quantitative 5'-RACE with molecular barcodes that TCR beta libraries were made. TCRdb called the 5' RACE reads again in MiXCR, with one record for every CDR3 protein. The table lists some 220,000 distinct CDR3 sequences, 6% to 8% of them singletons. Study-level results: Within ankylosing spondylitis blood, a TCR beta motif made up of several highly homologous variants appeared to be characteristic. In synovial fluid and blood from reactive arthritis, some motif variants were previously reported.

This clonotype was found a few times. Its cognate antigen is unknown. The chain employs TRBV27 and TRBJ2-2; D remains unclear. This clonotype originated in a male donor with ankylosing spondylitis. Sequences were obtained from blood, either unsorted or a sorted T cell fraction (not recorded which). This CDR3 is CASSLYSGELFF. The DNA of the CDR3 is TGTGCCAGCAGTTTATACTCCGGGGAGCTGTTTTTT.